Below, 18 T cell receptor beta chains from the same sample are listed, as sequenced in a study of T cells after yellow fever vaccination. TCRdb re-analysed the 5' RACE reads in MiXCR, keeping a single row per CDR3 protein. The sample lists approximately 600,000 distinct CDR3 sequences; roughly an eighth were seen once. Sequencing was performed on PBMCs, taken on the day of the yellow fever booster vaccination. These receptors came from a man between 25 and 39 years old who received the YFV17D yellow fever vaccine.

This clonotype was counted only a few times. The CDR3 region is CATSRDLGQTYEQYF. Here the CDR3 DNA reads TGTGCCACCAGCAGAGATCTAGGCCAGACCTACGAGCAGTACTTC. This sequence joins TRBV15 and TRBJ2-7; no clear D. V was pared by 0 bases and J by 2 bases, with 11 bases between. The CDR3 contains 15 residues. Germline values: CDR1 LNHNV, CDR2 YYDKDF (reference sequence).

This sequence joins TRBV11-2 and TRBJ2-3, with TRBD2 as a possible D gene (5 bases). V lost 2 bases, J lost 2 bases, and 29 bases lay in between. The CDR3 length is 21 residues. Germline V gene sequence: CDR1 SGHAT, CDR2 FQNNGV. The DNA of the CDR3 is TGTGCCAGCAGCTTATTTCCCCCCTTCGCCCGGCTGTCCGGGGACACAGATACGCAGTATTTT. It yields the protein CASSLFPPFARLSGDTDTQYF.

This clonotype came up many times. The chain joins TRBV20-1 to TRBJ2-3; TRBD1 might be the D (6 bases). The length of the CDR3 is 14 residues. Trimming took 3 bases from V and 4 from J, leaving 14 bases between them. In germline, CDR1 is DFQATT, CDR2 SNEGSKA (reference sequence). The CDR3 region is CSARGARGADTQYF. The CDR3 DNA reads TGCAGTGCTAGGGGAGCCAGGGGCGCAGATACGCAGTATTTT.

The V call is TRBV11-2, the J call TRBJ1-2; the D gene is possibly TRBD1 (6 bases). The germline CDR1 and CDR2 sequences are SGHAT and FQNNGV. The germline V and J ends were trimmed by 5 bases and 2 bases, with 9 bases remaining between them. The CDR3 is 13 residues long. The CDR3 nucleotides read TGTGCCAGCAGCACTACAGGGAACTATGGCTACACCTTC. It specifies CASSTTGNYGYTF.

The chain combines TRBV9 with TRBJ2-3; 9 bases are a match to TRBD1. The V and J ends lost 3 bases and 11 bases, in that order; junction bases with no gene match: 4. This CDR3 comprises 12 residues. Germline values: CDR1 SGDLS, CDR2 YYNGEE. DNA of the CDR3: TGTGCCAGCAGCGAGGGACAGGGAGTGCAGTATTTT. It translates to CASSEGQGVQYF.

This clonotype was observed a few times. The gene calls are TRBV7-2 and TRBJ1-4; D possibly corresponds to TRBD1 (5 bases). The germline CDR1 and CDR2 sequences are SGHTA and FQGNSA. The CDR3 sequence is 16 residues long. V gave up 2 bases and J gave up 8 bases, with 18 bases separating them. The CDR3 DNA reads as TGTGCCAGCAGCTTATCTTTCTCCAGGGACGGGGAAAAACTGTTTTTT. It is translated as CASSLSFSRDGEKLFF. The full variable domain, completed using reference TRBV7-2 and TRBJ1-4, is GAGVSQSPSNKVTEKGKDVELRCDPISGHTALYWYRQSLGQGLEFLIYFQGNSAPDKSGLPSDRFSAERTGGSVSTLTIQRTQQEDSAVYLCASSLSFSRDGEKLFFGSGTQLSVL.

The rearrangement links TRBV5-4 to TRBJ2-1; 8 bases fit TRBD1. Germline V gives CDR1 SGHNT, CDR2 YYREEE (reference sequence). There are 16 residues in the CDR3. V dropped 3 bases and J dropped 5; count of bases not matched to a gene: 10. Written as DNA, the CDR3 is TGTGCCAGCAGCTCACCCCCGGGACAGGCGAACAATGAGCAGTTCTTC. It yields the protein CASSSPPGQANNEQFF.

This chain links TRBV4-3 with TRBJ2-4; perhaps TRBD1 as D (6 bases). The CDR3 runs 13 residues. Trimming removed 4 bases from V and 8 bases from J, with 12 bases in between. From germline, CDR1 is LGHNA and CDR2 YSLEER. CDR3 protein: CASSLEAGDIQYF. CDR3 coding DNA: TGCGCCAGCAGCCTCGAGGCAGGGGACATTCAGTACTTC.

This clonotype was picked up a small number of times. The genes are TRBV5-1 and TRBJ1-2, with a weak D call TRBD1 (6 bases). The CDR3 totals 13 residues. V was trimmed by 4 bases and J by 6 bases, leaving 13 bases between them. Germline loops: CDR1 SGHRS, CDR2 YFSETQ. Here the CDR3 reads CASSTGAQNGYTF. The CDR3, as DNA: TGCGCCAGCAGCACGGGGGCACAGAATGGCTACACCTTC.

This clonotype has just a few counts. The CDR3 nucleotides are TGTGCCAGTAGTATATGGGTTACAGGGGTACGGAACACTGAAGCTTTCTTT. It yields the protein CASSIWVTGVRNTEAFF. The chain has TRBV19 and TRBJ1-1; TRBD1 matches 7 bases. V shed 2 bases, J shed 1 base, and the junction held 10 bases outside the gene matches. Germline CDR1 reads LNHDA; CDR2 reads SQIVND (reference sequence). The CDR3 runs 17 residues. The full variable domain, rest sourced from reference TRBV19 and TRBJ1-1, is DGGITQSPKYLFRKEGQNVTLSCEQNLNHDAMYWYRQDPGQGLRLIYYSQIVNDFQKGDIAEGYSVSREKKESFPLTVTSAQKNPTAFYLCASSIWVTGVRNTEAFFGQGTRLTVV.

This clonotype occurred many times. The rearrangement links TRBV20-1 to TRBJ2-7, with a possible D match to TRBD2 (5 bases). Germline lookup yields CDR1 DFQATT and CDR2 SNEGSKA (reference sequence). The CDR3 loop spans 13 amino acids. Trimming took off 1 base at V and 0 bases at J, with 7 bases between the two ends. CDR3 amino acids: CSARGGSSYEQYF. The CDR3 nucleotides read TGCAGTGCTAGAGGCGGGTCCTCCTACGAGCAGTACTTC.

This clonotype was seen only a few times. The chain is built from TRBV30 and TRBJ2-3, with D tentatively TRBD1 (6 bases). Trimming pared 3 bases from V and 1 base from J, leaving 14 bases between. From germline, CDR1 is GTSNPN and CDR2 SVGIG (reference sequence). CDR3 size: 15 residues. The CDR3 DNA follows: TGTGCCTGGAGGGCAACAGGGATTGGCACAGATACGCAGTATTTT. Translating gives CAWRATGIGTDTQYF.

This clonotype was counted only a few times. This chain connects TRBV5-5 to TRBJ2-7; TRBD2 agrees at 11 bases. The CDR3 totals 15 residues. The germline gives CDR1 SGHKS, CDR2 YYEKEE (reference sequence). V gave up 2 bases and J gave up 2 bases; unmatched junction bases: 3. CDR3 protein: CASSFLLAGAYEQYF. The CDR3 DNA reads as TGTGCCAGCAGCTTTTTACTAGCGGGAGCCTACGAGCAGTACTTC.

The rearrangement joins TRBV5-1 to TRBJ2-5; TRBD2 agrees at 14 bases. The ends lost 4 bases at V and 5 bases at J; junction bases unmatched: 4. This CDR3 region has 15 residues. Germline CDR1 SGHRS, CDR2 YFSETQ. The CDR3 protein is CASSPGTSGSETQYF. CDR3 nucleotide sequence: TGCGCCAGCAGCCCTGGGACTAGCGGGAGTGAGACCCAGTACTTC.

In this sample, this clonotype turned up a few times. This chain connects TRBV10-1 to TRBJ2-2; 10 bases match TRBD2. The germline gives CDR1 WNHNN, CDR2 SYGVQD (reference sequence). The CDR3 consists of 15 residues. J gave up 6 bases and V 5 bases, and 6 bases lay outside the gene matches. CDR3 residues: CASSLSGRSAGELFF. The DNA of the CDR3 is TGCGCCAGCAGTCTTAGCGGGAGGTCGGCCGGGGAGCTGTTTTTT.

This clonotype was picked up many times. The rearrangement uses TRBV12-3 or TRBV12-4 and TRBJ2-1; D possibly matches TRBD1 or TRBD2 (6 bases each). V was trimmed by 7 bases and J by 2 bases, leaving 15 bases between them. CDR3 length equals 15 residues. CDR3 residues: CASTEGGLTYNEQFF. The CDR3 bases are TGTGCCAGCACCGAGGGGGGCTTAACCTACAATGAGCAGTTCTTC.

In this sample, this clonotype turned up a few times. The chain recombines TRBV6-1 with TRBJ2-5; D uncertain. The CDR3 has 14 residues. Germline values: CDR1 MNHNS, CDR2 SASEGT. V lost 5 bases to trimming and J lost 5 bases, with 15 bases between them. This CDR3 is CASSTPRSSETQYF. CDR3 coding DNA: TGTGCCAGCAGTACGCCGCGGAGCTCTGAGACCCAGTACTTC.

The chain combines TRBV7-2 with TRBJ2-3; D possibly corresponds to TRBD2 (6 bases). CDR1 is SGHTA, CDR2 FQGNSA, per germline. The CDR3 totals 15 residues. The V end lost 2 bases, the J end lost 2 bases, and 11 bases lay between the germline ends. CDR3 region: CASSLIGEATDTQYF. DNA for the CDR3: TGTGCCAGCAGCTTAATCGGGGAGGCCACAGATACGCAGTATTTT.